This entry lists 32 T cell receptor beta chains sequenced from one sample in a study of identical twins. One entry per CDR3 protein, called by TCRdb with MiXCR from the 5' RACE reads. The table has about 100,000 distinct CDR3 sequences, less than 6.5% seen once. Sequences were obtained from memory T cells sorted from blood. The receptors here all came from a woman between 50 and 59 years old in good health.

The V gene is TRBV6-1, the J gene TRBJ2-2; 8 bases are a match to TRBD2. Trimming at V came to 1 base and at J to 1 base, leaving 8 bases not matched to a gene. From germline, CDR1 is MNHNS and CDR2 SASEGT. CDR3 size: 18 residues. The CDR3 loop reads CASSEGLAGLKNTGELFF. DNA of the CDR3: TGTGCCAGCAGTGAAGGGTTAGCGGGACTCAAGAACACCGGGGAGCTGTTTTTT.

This clonotype came up many times. The rearrangement uses TRBV5-6 and TRBJ2-5; D remains ambiguous. The CDR3 consists of 13 residues. Germline CDR1 and CDR2: SGHDT and YYEEEE. Trimming stripped 4 bases from V and 4 bases from J, with 11 bases between. The CDR3 sequence: CASSQNFGETQYF. The CDR3 region has the DNA TGTGCCAGCAGCCAGAACTTCGGAGAGACCCAGTACTTC.

This clonotype turned up a few times. V gene TRBV29-1 combines with J gene TRBJ2-7; D is perhaps TRBD2 (5 bases). The V gene's germline CDR1 is SQVTM and CDR2 ANQGSEA. The CDR3 is 11 residues long. Trimming removed 6 bases from V and 0 bases from J, with 6 bases in between. This CDR3 reads CSVGVSYEQYF. Here the CDR3 DNA reads TGCAGCGTCGGGGTCTCCTACGAGCAGTACTTC.

This clonotype has ten or more counts. The gene calls are TRBV28 and TRBJ2-7, with 10 bases that match TRBD1. Unmatched junction bases numbered 8, after V lost 6 bases and J lost 6 bases. The CDR3 is made up of 14 amino acids. CDR1 is MDHEN and CDR2 is SYDVKM in the germline V gene. DNA of the CDR3: TGTGCCAGCAGCCGGACAGGGGGGCCCCTCGAGCAGTACTTC. Its protein product is CASSRTGGPLEQYF.

This clonotype was detected ten times or more. The chain recombines TRBV12-3 or TRBV12-4 with TRBJ1-5; D is perhaps TRBD1 (6 bases). Trimming took off 3 bases at V and 4 bases at J, with 10 bases between the two ends. The CDR3 is 14 amino acids. CDR3 bases: TGTGCCAGCAGTTTTGGTCAGGGGAATCAGCCCCAGCATTTT. Amino acid sequence: CASSFGQGNQPQHF.

This clonotype was recorded at least ten times. The chain joins TRBV6-5 to TRBJ2-7, with TRBD2 identical over 9 bases. Germline V gives CDR1 MNHEY, CDR2 SVGAGI. CDR3 length: 15 residues. V trimming: 4 bases; J trimming: 1 base; junction bases outside the gene matches: 5. CDR3 amino acids: CASSSQAGGSYEQYF. The CDR3 region has the DNA TGTGCCAGCAGTTCTCAAGCGGGAGGTTCCTACGAGCAGTACTTC.

This clonotype was detected ten times or more. The chain links TRBV19 to TRBJ2-5; D call uncertain. The germline gives CDR1 LNHDA, CDR2 SQIVND (reference sequence). This CDR3 comprises 14 residues. V shed 10 bases and J shed 1 base, with 16 bases lying between them. This chain's CDR3 is CATSTAALQETQYF. The DNA of the CDR3 is TGTGCCACTTCGACGGCGGCTCTCCAAGAGACCCAGTACTTC.

This clonotype was recorded at least ten times. J is TRBJ2-5 and V is TRBV3-1; D possibly corresponds to TRBD1 (5 bases). Germline loops: CDR1 LGHDT, CDR2 YNNKEL (reference sequence). This CDR3 has 12 amino acids. Trimming stripped 6 bases from V and 6 bases from J, with 11 bases between. CDR3 sequence: CASSPRTQTQYF. The CDR3 nucleotides are TGTGCCAGCAGTCCCAGGACACAGACCCAGTACTTC.

Regarding this clonotype: It is likely a read error, because the conserved phenylalanine at the end of the CDR3 is missing. This rearrangement joins TRBV20-1 to TRBJ1-2; D is uncertain. Looked up from germline, CDR1 is DFQATT and CDR2 is SNEGSKA (reference sequence). This CDR3 has 13 residues. V was pared by 0 bases and J by 7 bases, with 12 bases between. The CDR3, as DNA: TGCAGTGCTAGAGAGCGGGCTCCTAGTGGCTACACCTTA. The encoded protein is CSARERAPSGYTL.

This clonotype was observed a handful of times. This chain links TRBV18 with TRBJ2-1; 7 bases are shared with TRBD2. Per germline, CDR1 KGHSH and CDR2 LQKENI. This CDR3 spans 21 amino acids. V lost 4 bases and J lost 0; bases outside the gene matches: 21. CDR3 sequence reads: CASSLRTVLAERTSSYNEQFF. The CDR3 DNA is TGTGCCAGCTCACTGAGGACGGTTCTAGCGGAACGAACGAGCTCCTACAATGAGCAGTTCTTC. The full variable domain, its missing parts supplied by reference TRBV18 and TRBJ2-1, is NAGVMQNPRHLVRRRGQEARLRCSPMKGHSHVYWYRQLPEEGLKFMVYLQKENIIDESGMPKERFSAEFPKEGPSILRIQQVVRGDSAAYFCASSLRTVLAERTSSYNEQFFGPGTRLTVL.

The rearrangement uses TRBV14 and TRBJ2-1; D remains unclear. The CDR3 covers 11 residues. Germline CDR1 SGHDN, CDR2 FVKESK. The V end was cut by 6 bases, the J end by 13 bases, with 13 bases between. CDR3 in DNA: TGTGCCAGCAGTGTCGGTAGTGATCAGTTCTTC. Amino acid sequence: CASSVGSDQFF.

The chain combines TRBV12-3 or TRBV12-4 with TRBJ1-3; D is uncertain. The CDR3 extends over 14 amino acids. The V and J ends lost 6 bases and 0 bases respectively, with 9 bases between them. The CDR3 DNA follows: TGTGCCAGCAGCCCCCTGAACTCTGGAAACACCATATATTTT. Translating gives CASSPLNSGNTIYF.

The chain joins TRBV4-1 to TRBJ2-5; possible D gene TRBD2, 5 bases. V was trimmed by 4 bases and J by 5 bases, leaving 14 bases between them. The germline V gene encodes CDR1 MGHRA and CDR2 YSYEKL. This CDR3 contains 14 residues. The CDR3: CASSLISGGETQYF. CDR3 sequence (DNA): TGCGCCAGCAGCCTTATATCGGGCGGGGAGACCCAGTACTTC.

This clonotype was counted ten times or more. This chain joins TRBV20-1 and TRBJ2-1; 11 bases are shared with TRBD1. Germline V gives CDR1 DFQATT, CDR2 SNEGSKA (reference sequence). The CDR3 totals 13 residues. Unmatched junction bases numbered 10, after V lost 6 bases and J lost 12 bases. The CDR3 DNA reads as TGCAGTGCCCCCGGGACAGGGGGACATGGGCAGTTCTTC. Amino acid sequence: CSAPGTGGHGQFF.

A note on this clonotype: A much larger clone differs from this one at a single base, so this may be a read error. The chain employs TRBV27 and TRBJ2-3; the match to TRBD1 covers 7 bases. Germline loops: CDR1 MNHEY, CDR2 SMNVEV (reference sequence). CDR3 length: 14 residues. CDR3 DNA: TGTGCCAGCACGACCTGGGACAGCACAGAGACGCAGTATTTT. Amino acids: CASTTWDSTETQYF.

CDR3 nucleotide sequence: TGTGCCAGCAGAAACACCGGGGAGCTGTTTTTT. Translated: CASRNTGELFF. The chain links TRBV12-3 or TRBV12-4 to TRBJ2-2; no definite D call. The germline V and J ends were trimmed by 6 bases and 2 bases, with 1 base remaining between them. The CDR3 has 11 residues.

This clonotype was seen ten or more times. The gene calls are TRBV7-6 and TRBJ2-3, with 14 bases matching TRBD2. V shed 1 base, J shed 1 base, and the junction held 4 bases outside the gene matches. The CDR3 extends over 18 amino acids. Per germline, CDR1 SGHVS and CDR2 FNYEAQ. This CDR3 is CASSLGGLAGVGTDTQYF. Written as DNA, the CDR3 is TGTGCCAGCAGCTTAGGGGGACTAGCGGGAGTCGGCACAGATACGCAGTATTTT.

This clonotype was found many times. The chain links TRBV5-1 to TRBJ1-1, with D perhaps matching TRBD1 (5 bases). Trimming left V 0 bases short and J 5 bases short, with 14 bases between. The length of the CDR3 is 15 residues. Per the germline V gene, CDR1 is SGHRS and CDR2 is YFSETQ. CDR3 in amino acids: CASSLDRPLATEAFF. CDR3 bases: TGCGCCAGCAGCTTGGACAGGCCCCTGGCGACTGAAGCTTTCTTT. Full variable domain (rest looked up from reference TRBV5-1 and TRBJ1-1): KAGVTQTPRYLIKTRGQQVTLSCSPISGHRSVSWYQQTPGQGLQFLFEYFSETQRNKGNFPGRFSGRQFSNSRSEMNVSTLELGDSALYLCASSLDRPLATEAFFGQGTRLTVV.

In its sample, this clonotype was seen many times. This sequence joins TRBV10-3 and TRBJ2-1, with 8 bases matching TRBD1. The V gene end was trimmed by 8 bases and the J gene end by 2 bases; junction bases not matched to a gene: 5. The CDR3 totals 14 residues. CDR1 is ENHRY and CDR2 is SYGVKD in the germline V gene. The CDR3 protein is CAIGEDRAYNEQFF. CDR3 DNA sequence: TGTGCCATCGGGGAGGACAGGGCCTACAATGAGCAGTTCTTC.

This clonotype has ten or more counts. This chain uses TRBV24-1 with TRBJ1-5, with 10 bases identical to TRBD1. The germline V gene encodes CDR1 KGHDR and CDR2 SFDVKD. The ends lost 3 bases at V and 7 bases at J; junction bases unmatched: 5. The CDR3 length is 15 residues. CDR3 bases: TGTGCCACCAGTGATGGGACAGGGGATATCCAGCCCCAGCATTTT. It is translated as CATSDGTGDIQPQHF.

This clonotype was seen repeatedly, ten times or more. The CDR3 coding sequence is TGCGCCAGCAGCCAAGAGAATAGGGAGCCCACCGGGGAGCTGTTTTTT. Translating it yields CASSQENREPTGELFF. The V call is TRBV4-1, the J call TRBJ2-2; D is perhaps TRBD2 (5 bases). The CDR3 contains 16 residues. Germline CDR1 reads MGHRA; CDR2 reads YSYEKL. Between the trimmed V and J ends, which lost 0 bases and 4 bases, there was a span of 12 bases.

At least ten counts were recorded for this clonotype. The chain is built from TRBV19 and TRBJ1-5; D unresolved. Germline CDR1 reads LNHDA; CDR2 reads SQIVND (reference sequence). Trimming removed 4 bases at V and 2 bases at J, with 0 bases between. The CDR3 totals 11 residues. CDR3 sequence (DNA): TGTGCCAGTAGTAGCAATCAGCCCCAGCATTTT. This codes for CASSSNQPQHF.

There are many counts of this clonotype. The chain links TRBV12-5 to TRBJ2-3; 8 bases are a match to TRBD2. The CDR3 runs to 15 residues. The V and J ends lost 6 bases and 2 bases, in that order; junction bases with no gene match: 7. Germline V CDR1 and CDR2: LGHNT, FRNRAP. CDR3 amino acids: CASGKSGSVTDTQYF. As DNA, the CDR3 is TGTGCTAGTGGAAAGAGCGGGAGCGTCACAGATACGCAGTATTTT. The full variable domain, its missing parts supplied by reference TRBV12-5 and TRBJ2-3, is DARVTQTPRHKVTEMGQEVTMRCQPILGHNTVFWYRQTMMQGLELLAYFRNRAPLDDSGMPKDRFSAEMPDATLATLKIQPSEPRDSAVYFCASGKSGSVTDTQYFGPGTRLTVL.

There are many counts of this clonotype. CDR3 in DNA: TGTGCCAGCAGTTGGGGGGAGACCCAGTACTTC. Translating it yields CASSWGETQYF. The chain recombines TRBV28 with TRBJ2-5; TRBD1 or TRBD2 may be the D gene (5 bases each). The CDR3 contains 11 residues. Trimming stripped 4 bases from V and 5 bases from J, with 5 bases between. CDR1 MDHEN and CDR2 SYDVKM come from the germline V gene.

This clonotype showed up many times. The chain uses TRBV3-1 and TRBJ2-5; the D is unclear. The CDR3 covers 13 residues. Germline V lookup: CDR1 LGHDT, CDR2 YNNKEL (reference sequence). Trimming left V 1 base short and J 5 bases short, with 8 bases between. DNA of the CDR3: TGTGCCAGCAGCCAAGCTCCGTTGGAGACCCAGTACTTC. It is translated as CASSQAPLETQYF.

This clonotype was counted at least ten times. This chain connects TRBV5-5 to TRBJ2-5; 9 nucleotides line up with TRBD1. V shed 5 bases, J shed 5 bases, and the junction held 7 bases outside the gene matches. CDR1 SGHKS and CDR2 YYEKEE come from the germline V gene (reference sequence). The CDR3 contains 14 residues. The CDR3 is CASRLQGARETQYF. In DNA, the CDR3 is TGTGCCAGCAGGTTACAGGGGGCAAGGGAGACCCAGTACTTC.

This clonotype occurred many times. The chain carries TRBV18 and TRBJ2-7; maybe TRBD1 (5 bases). The CDR3 has 14 residues. In germline, CDR1 is KGHSH, CDR2 LQKENI. Trimming left V 2 bases short and J 3 bases short, with 11 bases between. Written as DNA, the CDR3 is TGTGCCAGCTCACCATCGCCGACAGTCTACGAGCAGTACGTC. It encodes CASSPSPTVYEQYV.

This clonotype was observed many times. V is TRBV20-1 and J is TRBJ2-1, with 8 positions matching TRBD2. Germline trimming cut 2 bases from V and 3 bases from J; bases unmatched to any gene: 3. This CDR3 is 14 amino acids long. Germline V lookup: CDR1 DFQATT, CDR2 SNEGSKA (reference sequence). CDR3 sequence: CSARTGTSYNEQFF. CDR3 nucleotides: TGCAGTGCTAGAACAGGGACTAGCTACAATGAGCAGTTCTTC.

This clonotype was recorded at least ten times. The chain uses TRBV12-3 or TRBV12-4 and TRBJ2-1; perhaps D is TRBD1 or TRBD2 (6 bases each). The CDR3 is made up of 15 amino acids. V was shortened by 5 bases and J by 8 bases, with 19 bases between the two germline ends. CDR3: CASSVQGGPLDEQFF. The CDR3 DNA reads as TGTGCCAGCAGTGTACAGGGAGGACCCCTTGATGAGCAGTTCTTC.

The table lists this clonotype with a few counts. The chain employs TRBV21-1 and TRBJ1-1; the tabulated D call, TRBD1, remains unverified against the DNA. TRBV21-1 is listed as a pseudogene. CDR3 size: 14 residues. The DNA of the CDR3 is TGTGCCAGCAGCACTCCGACAGGGCGAAATGAAGCTTTCTTT. Its protein product is CASSTPTGRNEAFF.

This clonotype was observed many times. The CDR3 nucleotides are TGTGCCAGCAGTTATAGCTACCCCCAGTACTTC. Its translation: CASSYSYPQYF. The chain recombines TRBV6-9 with TRBJ2-5, with unresolved D. CDR1 and CDR2 from the germline V gene are MNHGY and SVAAGI. The ends were cut back, 2 bases at V and 9 bases at J, with 7 bases in the middle. This CDR3 has 11 residues.

This clonotype was detected many times. This rearrangement joins TRBV2 to TRBJ2-1; D is possibly TRBD1 or TRBD2 (5 bases each). CDR1 is SNHLY and CDR2 is FYNNEI in the germline V gene. V was pared by 8 bases and J by 9 bases, with 8 bases between. This CDR3 region has 10 residues. The CDR3 DNA follows: TGTGCCAGCGCAGGGACTGAGCAGTTCTTC. Encoded protein: CASAGTEQFF.